A selection of T cell receptor beta chains follows, all from one sample in a study of blood T cell repertoires in COVID-19. Generated by immunoSEQ multiplex PCR, the TCRdb table keeps only in-frame clones and is missing some. The sample has tens of thousands of clones; about 89% are singletons. Sequenced: peripheral blood. The source of these receptors is a man in his sixties or seventies with active COVID-19. The CDR3 runs from the conserved cysteine through the conserved F or W. The order of the fields is D gene, clone size, V gene, J gene, CDR3 protein, CDR3 DNA. A D gene is named only where the DNA matches it firmly. The size entry is marked missing in some rows and otherwise reads once, few, many or a size class.

TRBD1	NA	TRBV5-1	TRBJ2-1	CASSFGSGTGGLDEQFF	TGCGCCAGCAGTTTTGGGTCCGGGACAGGGGGCCTCGATGAGCAGTTCTTC
TRBD2	NA	TRBV5-1	TRBJ2-1	CASSVGLAGVDEQFF	TGCGCCAGCAGCGTAGGACTAGCGGGGGTCGATGAGCAGTTCTTC
TRBD2	NA	TRBV10-2	TRBJ2-7	CASRALAGGIYEQYF	TGCGCCAGCAGAGCCCTAGCGGGGGGTATCTACGAGCAGTACTTC
TRBD1	NA	TRBV18	TRBJ2-2	CASSRGQGNTGELFF	TGTGCCAGCTCACGAGGACAGGGGAACACCGGGGAGCTGTTTTTT
TRBD1	NA	TRBV5-1	TRBJ1-1	CASSLEPGGFTEAFF	TGCGCCAGCAGCTTGGAACCAGGGGGCTTTACTGAAGCTTTCTTT
TRBD2	NA	TRBV7-9	TRBJ2-5	CASSLIGGSETQYF	TGTGCCAGCAGCTTAATCGGGGGGTCGGAGACCCAGTACTTC
NA	NA	TRBV6-2/TRBV6-3	TRBJ1-2	CASSSSNYGYTF	TGTGCCAGCAGTTCATCCAACTATGGCTACACCTTC
NA	NA	TRBV10-3	TRBJ2-3	CAISELGSTDTQYF	TGTGCCATCAGTGAGTTGGGCAGCACAGATACGCAGTATTTT
TRBD1	NA	TRBV27	TRBJ1-6	CASSERQGYNSPLHF	TGTGCCAGCAGTGAAAGACAGGGGTATAATTCACCCCTCCACTTT
NA	NA	TRBV5-1	TRBJ2-7	CASSSGRTVGGEEQYF	TGCGCCAGCAGCTCGGGTAGGACAGTCGGTGGAGAGGAGCAGTACTTC
NA	NA	TRBV5-1	TRBJ2-1	CASSLGGQNEQFF	TGCGCCAGCAGCTTGGGGGGGCAGAATGAGCAGTTCTTC
NA	NA	TRBV3-1/TRBV3-2	TRBJ2-4	CASSQQGQGNIQYF	TGTGCCAGCAGCCAACAGGGGCAAGGAAACATTCAGTACTTC
TRBD1	NA	TRBV2	TRBJ2-3	CASRGQGHRTDTQYF	TGTGCCAGCCGGGGACAGGGGCACCGCACAGATACGCAGTATTTT
NA	NA	TRBV7-6	TRBJ2-3	CASSFTSFTSTDTQYF	TGTGCCAGCAGCTTTACTAGCTTTACTAGCACAGATACGCAGTATTTT
TRBD1	NA	TRBV27	TRBJ2-7	CASSLIPAGGAEQYF	TGTGCCAGCAGTTTAATTCCGGCAGGGGGCGCCGAGCAGTACTTC
NA	NA	TRBV3-1/TRBV3-2	TRBJ2-7	CASSLYYYEQYF	TGTGCCAGCAGCCTTTATTACTACGAGCAGTACTTC
TRBD1	NA	TRBV7-9	TRBJ1-2	CASSPGPRQGRDGYTF	TGTGCCAGCAGTCCTGGACCGAGACAGGGACGAGATGGCTACACCTTC
NA	NA	TRBV30	TRBJ1-1	CAWSVGRLNTEAFF	TGTGCCTGGAGTGTGGGGCGGCTGAACACTGAAGCTTTCTTT
NA	NA	TRBV10-1	TRBJ1-2	CASSDSPRGYTF	TGCGCCAGCAGTGACAGCCCGCGGGGCTACACCTTC
TRBD1	once	TRBV3-1/TRBV3-2	TRBJ1-1	CASSYGQGAAEAFF	TGTGCCAGCAGCTACGGACAGGGGGCCGCTGAAGCTTTCTTT
TRBD1	few	TRBV2	TRBJ1-5	CASSSGQGAYQPQHF	TGTGCCAGCAGTTCGGGACAGGGGGCATATCAGCCCCAGCATTTT
NA	few	TRBV5-1	TRBJ1-1	CASSFNRNTEAFF	TGCGCCAGCAGCTTTAACAGGAACACTGAAGCTTTCTTT
NA	few	TRBV29-1	TRBJ1-5	CSVAQGSNQPQHF	TGCAGCGTCGCACAGGGCTCCAATCAGCCCCAGCATTTT
NA	NA	TRBV21-1	TRBJ1-6	CASRNEYSSPLHF	TGTGCCAGCAGGAATGAGTACTCCTCACCCCTCCACTTT
TRBD1	NA	TRBV6-5	TRBJ2-4	CASTGTGKNIQYF	TGTGCCAGCACCGGGACAGGGAAAAACATTCAGTACTTC
NA	NA	TRBV3-1/TRBV3-2	TRBJ1-2	CASSQDLPVPNYGYTF	TGTGCCAGCAGCCAAGATCTTCCAGTGCCTAACTATGGCTACACCTTC
NA	NA	TRBV12-1	TRBJ2-1	CASSFHSRDLITYEQFF	TGTGCCAGCAGCTTCCACTCCCGGGATCTAATTACATATGAGCAGTTCTTC
TRBD1	NA	TRBV6-2/TRBV6-3	TRBJ1-2	CASSSAGGYGYTF	TGTGCCAGCAGTTCCGCAGGGGGCTATGGCTACACCTTC
TRBD1	NA	TRBV28	TRBJ1-6	CASSSPPGQANF	TGTGCCAGCAGCTCTCCTCCGGGACAGGCTAACTTT
NA	NA	TRBV10-1	TRBJ1-2	CASSDWFGQLANYGYTF	TGCGCCAGCAGTGATTGGTTCGGACAGTTAGCTAACTATGGCTACACCTTC
TRBD1	NA	TRBV27	TRBJ2-7	CASSRTGNSYEQYF	TGTGCCAGCAGCCGGACAGGGAACTCCTACGAGCAGTACTTC
TRBD1	NA	TRBV6-5	TRBJ1-2	CASRPGQGAGGYTF	TGTGCCAGCAGGCCGGGACAGGGGGCTGGTGGCTACACCTTC
TRBD2	NA	TRBV5-1	TRBJ2-3	CASSLDAAGTSGGYTQYF	TGCGCCAGCAGCTTGGATGCCGCCGGGACTAGCGGGGGATATACGCAGTATTTT
NA	once	TRBV21-1	TRBJ2-1	CASSQQLGLAEDNEQFF	TGTGCCAGCAGCCAACAATTGGGACTAGCGGAGGACAATGAGCAGTTCTTC
NA	few	TRBV7-2	TRBJ2-7	CASSLAANSYEQYF	TGTGCCAGCAGCTTAGCGGCCAACTCCTACGAGCAGTACTTC
TRBD1	once	TRBV11-1	TRBJ2-5	CASSLQGAGIQETQYF	TGTGCCAGCAGCCTTCAGGGGGCGGGGATACAAGAGACCCAGTACTTC
NA	NA	TRBV6-5	TRBJ1-2	CASSYSRQTYGYTF	TGTGCCAGCAGTTACTCGAGGCAGACCTATGGCTACACCTTC
TRBD1	NA	TRBV3-1/TRBV3-2	TRBJ2-7	CASSLPGQGAYEQYF	TGTGCCAGCAGCCTTCCGGGACAGGGAGCCTACGAGCAGTACTTC
NA	NA	TRBV5-1	TRBJ2-2	CASSFGTGELFF	TGCGCCAGCAGCTTCGGCACCGGGGAGCTGTTTTTT
NA	NA	TRBV10-3	TRBJ2-7	CAIQGGSSYEQYF	TGTGCCATACAGGGGGGGAGCTCCTACGAGCAGTACTTC
NA	NA	TRBV30	TRBJ1-1	CAWSVGGVNTEAFF	TGTGCCTGGAGTGTCGGCGGAGTGAACACTGAAGCTTTCTTT
NA	NA	TRBV5-6	TRBJ1-6	CASSLTPNSPLHF	TGTGCCAGCAGCCTGACTCCGAATTCACCCCTCCACTTT
TRBD1	NA	TRBV18	TRBJ1-1	CASSNGRTGAAFF	TGTGCCAGCTCAAATGGCCGTACAGGGGCGGCTTTCTTT
TRBD1	NA	TRBV4-1	TRBJ1-5	CASSQDQGGNNQPQHF	TGCGCCAGCAGCCAAGACCAGGGGGGTAACAATCAGCCCCAGCATTTT
TRBD2	NA	TRBV7-9	TRBJ2-3	CASSLASGAETQYF	TGTGCCAGCAGCTTAGCCAGCGGGGCGGAAACGCAGTATTTT
NA	NA	TRBV7-9	TRBJ1-1	CASSLEGVGTEAFF	TGTGCCAGCAGCTTAGAAGGGGTAGGGACTGAAGCTTTCTTT
TRBD1	NA	TRBV11-2	TRBJ1-2	CASSQDRDYGYTF	TGTGCCAGCAGCCAGGACAGGGACTATGGCTACACCTTC
NA	NA	TRBV12-3/TRBV12-4	TRBJ1-2	CASSLRGNFVYTF	TGTGCCAGCAGTTTAAGGGGTAATTTTGTCTACACCTTC
NA	few	TRBV28	TRBJ2-7	CASSPSDTNYEQYF	TGTGCCAGCAGCCCTTCGGACACTAACTACGAGCAGTACTTC
NA	NA	TRBV30	TRBJ1-4	CACQTVSTNEKLFF	TGTGCCTGCCAGACAGTTTCAACTAATGAAAAACTGTTTTTT
TRBD2	NA	TRBV6-4	TRBJ2-7	CASSKTSGGYEQYF	TGTGCCAGCAGTAAGACTAGCGGGGGCTACGAGCAGTACTTC
TRBD2	few	TRBV9	TRBJ2-3	CASSVLGGGLLTDTQYF	TGTGCCAGCAGCGTTCTAGGCGGGGGGCTGCTGACAGATACGCAGTATTTT